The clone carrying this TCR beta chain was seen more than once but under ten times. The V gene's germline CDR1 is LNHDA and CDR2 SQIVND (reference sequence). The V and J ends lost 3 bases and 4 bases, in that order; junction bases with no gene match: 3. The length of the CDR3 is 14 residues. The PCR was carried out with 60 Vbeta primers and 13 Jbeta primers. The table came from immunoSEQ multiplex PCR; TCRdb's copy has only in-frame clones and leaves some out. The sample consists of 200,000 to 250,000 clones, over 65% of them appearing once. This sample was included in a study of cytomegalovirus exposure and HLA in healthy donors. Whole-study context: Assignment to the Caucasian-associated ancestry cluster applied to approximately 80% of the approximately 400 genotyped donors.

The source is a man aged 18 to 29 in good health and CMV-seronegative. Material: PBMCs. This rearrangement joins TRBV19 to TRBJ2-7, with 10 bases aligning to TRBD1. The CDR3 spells CASSMRQGAYEQYF. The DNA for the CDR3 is TGTGCCAGTAGTATGAGACAGGGGGCTTACGAGCAGTACTTC.